This T cell receptor (beta chain) was documented in a study of OX40 agonist ivuxolimab in advanced cancers. The data were produced by immunoSEQ multiplex PCR, yet TCRdb's version contains in-frame clones alone and is incomplete. The sample lists 75,000 to 80,000 clones; roughly 80% were seen once. V lost 5 bases and J lost 3, with 7 bases in between. Germline V CDR1 and CDR2: SNHLY, FYNNEI. This CDR3 region has 13 residues. The rearrangement uses TRBV2 and TRBJ2-2; no clear D gene. Sequencing was performed on CD4+ or CD8+ T cells sorted from blood, taken in a trial of the OX40 agonist ivuxolimab. This receptor was taken from an adult with an advanced solid tumor such as melanoma, head and neck, liver or kidney cancer. The chain's CDR3 is CASSSSDTGELFF. CDR3 DNA: TGTGCCAGCAGTTCCAGCGACACCGGGGAGCTGTTTTTT.